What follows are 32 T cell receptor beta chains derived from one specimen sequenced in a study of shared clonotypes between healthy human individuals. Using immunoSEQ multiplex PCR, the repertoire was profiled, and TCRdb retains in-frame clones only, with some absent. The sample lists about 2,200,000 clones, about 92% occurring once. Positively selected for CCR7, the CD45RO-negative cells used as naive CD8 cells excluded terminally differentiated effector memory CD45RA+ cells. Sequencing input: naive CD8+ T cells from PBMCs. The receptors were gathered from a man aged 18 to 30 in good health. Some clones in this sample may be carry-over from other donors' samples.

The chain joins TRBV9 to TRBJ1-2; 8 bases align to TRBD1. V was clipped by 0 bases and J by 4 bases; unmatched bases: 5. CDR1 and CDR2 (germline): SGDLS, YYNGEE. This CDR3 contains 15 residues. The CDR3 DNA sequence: TGTGCCAGCAGCGTAGCTACAGGGGGTGTCTATGGCTACACCTTC. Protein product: CASSVATGGVYGYTF.

Here the CDR3 reads CASSGNSFGSYTF. As DNA, the CDR3 is TGTGCCAGCAGCGGAAACAGCTTCGGGAGCTACACCTTC. The V gene is TRBV9, the J gene TRBJ1-2; D call uncertain. The germline CDR1 and CDR2 sequences are SGDLS and YYNGEE. The CDR3 extends over 13 amino acids. Trimming took off 3 bases at V and 9 bases at J, with 15 bases between the two ends.

The CDR3 is CASSQQTTNEKLFF. For the CDR3, the DNA is TGTGCCAGCAGCCAGCAGACAACTAATGAAAAACTGTTTTTT. The V gene is TRBV7-9, the J gene TRBJ1-4; D gene unclear. V lost 5 bases and J lost 0, with 7 bases in between. The CDR3 runs 14 residues. The germline V gene encodes CDR1 SEHNR and CDR2 FQNEAQ (reference sequence).

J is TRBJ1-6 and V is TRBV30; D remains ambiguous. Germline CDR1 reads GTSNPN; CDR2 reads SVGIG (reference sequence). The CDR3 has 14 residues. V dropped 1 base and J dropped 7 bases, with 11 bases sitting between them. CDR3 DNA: TGTGCCTGGAGTGACTTAGCTTTAAATTCACCCCTCCACTTT. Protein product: CAWSDLALNSPLHF.

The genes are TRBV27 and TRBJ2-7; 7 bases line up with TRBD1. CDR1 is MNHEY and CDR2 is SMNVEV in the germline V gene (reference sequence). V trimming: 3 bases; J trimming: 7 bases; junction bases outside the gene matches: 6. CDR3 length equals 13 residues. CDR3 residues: CASSLRGLWEQYF. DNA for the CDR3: TGTGCCAGCAGTTTGAGGGGGCTGTGGGAGCAGTACTTC.

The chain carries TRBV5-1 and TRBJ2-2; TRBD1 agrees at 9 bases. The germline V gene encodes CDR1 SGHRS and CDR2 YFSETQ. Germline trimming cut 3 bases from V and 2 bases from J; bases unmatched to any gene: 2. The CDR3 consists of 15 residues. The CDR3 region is CASSWTGVNTGELFF. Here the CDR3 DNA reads TGCGCCAGCAGCTGGACAGGGGTTAACACCGGGGAGCTGTTTTTT. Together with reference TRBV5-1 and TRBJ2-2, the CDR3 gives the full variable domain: KAGVTQTPRYLIKTRGQQVTLSCSPISGHRSVSWYQQTPGQGLQFLFEYFSETQRNKGNFPGRFSGRQFSNSRSEMNVSTLELGDSALYLCASSWTGVNTGELFFGEGSRLTVL.

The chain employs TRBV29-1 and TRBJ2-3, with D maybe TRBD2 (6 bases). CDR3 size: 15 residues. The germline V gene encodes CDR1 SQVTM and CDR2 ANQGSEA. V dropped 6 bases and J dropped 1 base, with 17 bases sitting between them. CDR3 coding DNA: TGCAGCGTGATGCCCCGGGAGCGTCGCACAGATACGCAGTATTTT. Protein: CSVMPRERRTDTQYF.

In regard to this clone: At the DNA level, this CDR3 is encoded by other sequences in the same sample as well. The CDR3 loop reads CASSVGQVNQPQHF. In DNA form, the CDR3 reads TGTGCCAGCAGCGTGGGACAGGTCAATCAGCCCCAGCATTTT. This chain uses TRBV9 with TRBJ1-5; 8 bases are shared with TRBD1. After removal of 2 bases from V and 3 bases from J, the junction contained 1 base not matched to a gene. Germline V gene data show CDR1 as SGDLS and CDR2 as YYNGEE. There are 14 residues in the CDR3.

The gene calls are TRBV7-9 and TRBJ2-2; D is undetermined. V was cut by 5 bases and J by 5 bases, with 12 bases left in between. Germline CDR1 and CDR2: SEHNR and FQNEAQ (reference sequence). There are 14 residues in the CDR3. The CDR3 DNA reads TGTGCCAGCAGCCTCCCCTCGCGAACCGGGGAGCTGTTTTTT. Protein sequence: CASSLPSRTGELFF.

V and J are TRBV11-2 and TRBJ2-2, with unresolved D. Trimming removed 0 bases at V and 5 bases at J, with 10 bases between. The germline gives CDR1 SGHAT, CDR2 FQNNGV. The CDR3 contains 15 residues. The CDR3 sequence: CASSLEVPRTGELFF. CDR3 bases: TGTGCCAGCAGCTTAGAAGTTCCGAGGACCGGGGAGCTGTTTTTT. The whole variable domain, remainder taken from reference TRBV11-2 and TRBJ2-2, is EAGVAQSPRYKIIEKRQSVAFWCNPISGHATLYWYQQILGQGPKLLIQFQNNGVVDDSQLPKDRFSAERLKGVDSTLKIQPAKLEDSAVYLCASSLEVPRTGELFFGEGSRLTVL.

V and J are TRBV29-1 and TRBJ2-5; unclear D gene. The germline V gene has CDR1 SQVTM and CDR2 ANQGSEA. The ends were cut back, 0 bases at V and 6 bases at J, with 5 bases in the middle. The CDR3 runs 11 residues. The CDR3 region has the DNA TGCAGCGTTGAAGATGGTCAGACCCAGTACTTC. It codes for CSVEDGQTQYF.

The CDR3 loop reads CASSLRDRGKNIQYF. DNA for the CDR3: TGTGCCAGCAGCTTAAGGGACAGGGGGAAAAACATTCAGTACTTC. The chain couples TRBV9 to TRBJ2-4; TRBD1 matches at 11 bases. Germline CDR1 and CDR2: SGDLS and YYNGEE. CDR3 length: 15 residues. V shed 4 bases and J 4 bases; nucleotides not matched to a gene: 4.

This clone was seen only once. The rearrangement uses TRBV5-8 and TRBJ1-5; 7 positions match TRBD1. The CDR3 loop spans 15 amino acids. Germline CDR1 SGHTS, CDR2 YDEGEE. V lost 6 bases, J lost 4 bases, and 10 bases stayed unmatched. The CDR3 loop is CASTRARGWNQPQHF. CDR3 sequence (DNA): TGTGCCAGCACCCGGGCCAGGGGGTGGAATCAGCCCCAGCATTTT.

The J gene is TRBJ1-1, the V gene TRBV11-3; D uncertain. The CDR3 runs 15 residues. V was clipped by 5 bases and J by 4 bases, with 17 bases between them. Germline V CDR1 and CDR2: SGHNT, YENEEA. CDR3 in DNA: TGTGCCAGCAGCCCTTACGGGGTGGCCCCCACTGAAGCTTTCTTT. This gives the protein CASSPYGVAPTEAFF.

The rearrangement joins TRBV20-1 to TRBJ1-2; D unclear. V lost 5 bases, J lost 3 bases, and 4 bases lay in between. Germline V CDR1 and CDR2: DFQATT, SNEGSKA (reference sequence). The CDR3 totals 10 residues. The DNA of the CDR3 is TGCAGTGCTTGGGACTATGGCTACACCTTC. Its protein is CSAWDYGYTF.

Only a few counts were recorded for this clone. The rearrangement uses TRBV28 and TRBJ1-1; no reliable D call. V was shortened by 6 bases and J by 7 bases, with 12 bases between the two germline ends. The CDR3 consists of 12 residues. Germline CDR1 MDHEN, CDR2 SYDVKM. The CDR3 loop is CASRIEHVEAFF. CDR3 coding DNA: TGTGCCAGCAGAATAGAACACGTTGAAGCTTTCTTT.

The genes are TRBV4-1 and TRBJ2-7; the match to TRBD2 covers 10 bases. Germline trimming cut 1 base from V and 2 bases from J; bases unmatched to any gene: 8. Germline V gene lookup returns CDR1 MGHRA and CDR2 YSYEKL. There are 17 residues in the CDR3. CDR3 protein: CASSQVEREGPTYEQYF. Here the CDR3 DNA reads TGCGCCAGCAGCCAAGTGGAGCGGGAGGGCCCCACCTACGAGCAGTACTTC.

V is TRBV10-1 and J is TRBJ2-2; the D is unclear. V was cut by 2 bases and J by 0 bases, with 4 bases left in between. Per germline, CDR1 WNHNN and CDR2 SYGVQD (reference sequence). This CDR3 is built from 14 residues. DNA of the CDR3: TGCGCCAGCAGTGAGGGGACGAACACCGGGGAGCTGTTTTTT. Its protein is CASSEGTNTGELFF.

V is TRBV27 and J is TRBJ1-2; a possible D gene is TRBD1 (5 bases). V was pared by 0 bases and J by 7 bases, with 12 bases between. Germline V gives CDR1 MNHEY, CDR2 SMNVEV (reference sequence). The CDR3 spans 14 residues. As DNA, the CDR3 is TGTGCCAGCAGTTTATCGTTAGGGGCGGTTGGCTACACCTTC. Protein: CASSLSLGAVGYTF.

The chain's CDR3 is CASSPRPGEQFF. DNA of the CDR3: TGTGCCAGCAGCCCCCGTCCGGGTGAGCAGTTCTTC. The V call is TRBV28, the J call TRBJ2-1; D uncertain. Germline V gene data show CDR1 as MDHEN and CDR2 as SYDVKM. The CDR3 loop spans 12 amino acids. Deletions cut 6 bases from V and 9 bases from J, with 12 bases between.

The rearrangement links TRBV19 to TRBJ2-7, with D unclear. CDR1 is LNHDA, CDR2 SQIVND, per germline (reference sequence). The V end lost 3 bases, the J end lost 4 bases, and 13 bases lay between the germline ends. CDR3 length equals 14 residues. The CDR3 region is CASSIGLLGYEQYF. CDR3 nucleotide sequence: TGTGCCAGTAGTATTGGTCTTTTAGGGTACGAGCAGTACTTC. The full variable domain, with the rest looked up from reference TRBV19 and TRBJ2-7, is DGGITQSPKYLFRKEGQNVTLSCEQNLNHDAMYWYRQDPGQGLRLIYYSQIVNDFQKGDIAEGYSVSREKKESFPLTVTSAQKNPTAFYLCASSIGLLGYEQYFGPGTRLTVT.

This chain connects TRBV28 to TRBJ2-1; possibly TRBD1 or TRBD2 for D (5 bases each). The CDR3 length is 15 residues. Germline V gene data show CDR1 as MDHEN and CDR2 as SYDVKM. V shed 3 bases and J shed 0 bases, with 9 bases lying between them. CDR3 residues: CASSLTAVSYNEQFF. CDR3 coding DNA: TGTGCCAGCAGTTTGACAGCGGTCTCCTACAATGAGCAGTTCTTC. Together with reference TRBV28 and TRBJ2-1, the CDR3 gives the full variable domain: DVKVTQSSRYLVKRTGEKVFLECVQDMDHENMFWYRQDPGLGLRLIYFSYDVKMKEKGDIPEGYSVSREKKERFSLILESASTNQTSMYLCASSLTAVSYNEQFFGPGTRLTVL.

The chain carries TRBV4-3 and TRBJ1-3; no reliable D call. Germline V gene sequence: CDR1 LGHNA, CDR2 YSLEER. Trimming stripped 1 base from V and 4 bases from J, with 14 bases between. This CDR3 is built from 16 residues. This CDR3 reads CASSQGIYRGGNTIYF. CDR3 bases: TGCGCCAGCAGCCAAGGTATATACAGAGGGGGAAACACCATATATTTT.

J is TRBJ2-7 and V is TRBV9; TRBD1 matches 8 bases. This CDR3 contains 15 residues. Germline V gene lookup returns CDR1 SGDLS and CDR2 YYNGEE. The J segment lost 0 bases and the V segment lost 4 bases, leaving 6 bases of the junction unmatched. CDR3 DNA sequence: TGTGCCAGCAGCCCGACAGGGGCCATCTCCTACGAGCAGTACTTC. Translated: CASSPTGAISYEQYF. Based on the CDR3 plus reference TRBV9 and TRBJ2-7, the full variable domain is DSGVTQTPKHLITATGQRVTLRCSPRSGDLSVYWYQQSLDQGLQFLIQYYNGEERAKGNILERFSAQQFPDLHSELNLSSLELGDSALYFCASSPTGAISYEQYFGPGTRLTVT.

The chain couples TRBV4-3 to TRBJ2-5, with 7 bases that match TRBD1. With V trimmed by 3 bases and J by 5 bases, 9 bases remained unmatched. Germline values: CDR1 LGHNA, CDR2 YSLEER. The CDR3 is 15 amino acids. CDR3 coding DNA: TGCGCCAGCAGCCATTATTCGACAGGGTGGGAGACCCAGTACTTC. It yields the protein CASSHYSTGWETQYF.

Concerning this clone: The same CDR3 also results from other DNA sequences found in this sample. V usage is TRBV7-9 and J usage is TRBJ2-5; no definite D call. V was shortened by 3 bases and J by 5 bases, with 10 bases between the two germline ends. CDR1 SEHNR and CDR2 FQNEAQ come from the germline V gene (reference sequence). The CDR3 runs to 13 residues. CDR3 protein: CASSLGRSETQYF. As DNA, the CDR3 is TGTGCCAGCAGCTTGGGCAGGTCGGAGACCCAGTACTTC.

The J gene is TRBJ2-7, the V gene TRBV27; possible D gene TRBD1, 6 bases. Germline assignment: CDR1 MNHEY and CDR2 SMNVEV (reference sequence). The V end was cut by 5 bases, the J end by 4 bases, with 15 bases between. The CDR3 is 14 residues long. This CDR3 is CASSTTGWLYEQYF. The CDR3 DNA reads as TGTGCCAGCAGTACCACAGGGTGGTTGTACGAGCAGTACTTC.

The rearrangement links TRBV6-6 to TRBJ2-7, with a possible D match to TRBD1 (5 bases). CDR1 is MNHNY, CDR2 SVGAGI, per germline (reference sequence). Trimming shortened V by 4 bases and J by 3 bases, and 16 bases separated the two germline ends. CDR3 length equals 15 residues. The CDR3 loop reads CASSFKGHPNYEQYF. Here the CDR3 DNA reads TGTGCCAGCAGTTTCAAAGGACACCCAAACTACGAGCAGTACTTC.

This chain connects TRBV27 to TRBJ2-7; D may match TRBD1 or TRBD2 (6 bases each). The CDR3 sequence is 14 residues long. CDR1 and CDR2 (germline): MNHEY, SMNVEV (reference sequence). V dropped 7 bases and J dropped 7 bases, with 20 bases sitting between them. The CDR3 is CASTSSTKGGEQYF. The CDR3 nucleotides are TGTGCCAGCACTTCAAGCACTAAGGGGGGTGAGCAGTACTTC.

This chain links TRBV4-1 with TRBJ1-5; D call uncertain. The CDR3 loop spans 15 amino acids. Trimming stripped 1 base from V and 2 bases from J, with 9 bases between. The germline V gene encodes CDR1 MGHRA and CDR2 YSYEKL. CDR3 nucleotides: TGCGCCAGCAGCCAAGTGGAGTATGGCAATCAGCCCCAGCATTTT. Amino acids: CASSQVEYGNQPQHF.

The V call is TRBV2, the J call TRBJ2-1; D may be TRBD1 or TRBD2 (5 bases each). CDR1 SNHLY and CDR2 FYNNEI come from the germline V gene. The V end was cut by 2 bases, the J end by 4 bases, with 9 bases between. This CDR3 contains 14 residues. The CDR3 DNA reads TGTGCCAGCAGTGAACGGGACGGTTACAATGAGCAGTTCTTC. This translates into CASSERDGYNEQFF.

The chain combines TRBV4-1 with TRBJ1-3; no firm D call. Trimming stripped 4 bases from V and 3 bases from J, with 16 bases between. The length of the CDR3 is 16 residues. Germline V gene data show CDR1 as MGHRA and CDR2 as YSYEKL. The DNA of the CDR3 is TGCGCCAGCAGCCCAGGCCGGGGTCGCGGTGGAAACACCATATATTTT. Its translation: CASSPGRGRGGNTIYF.